This TCR beta chain was captured in a study of technical replicates of blood from several donors. Assay used: immunoSEQ multiplex PCR; TCRdb lists only in-frame clones, some missing. The sample lists around 60,000 clones, over 90% seen once, with about 4.5% in the top ten. There are 14 residues in the CDR3. With V trimmed by 6 bases and J by 7 bases, 6 bases remained unmatched. The germline V gene has CDR1 LGHNA and CDR2 YNFKEQ. The sequence came from a human donor in good health. Some clones in this sample may be carry-over from other donors' samples. Input material: PBMCs. V gene TRBV4-2 combines with J gene TRBJ2-2; 9 positions agree with TRBD1. The CDR3 bases are TGTGCCAGCAGTACAGGGGGCGCAGGCGGGGAGCTGTTTTTT. The encoded protein is CASSTGGAGGELFF.